What follows are 16 T cell receptor delta chains derived from one specimen sequenced in a study of gamma-delta T cells after stem cell transplantation. TCRdb re-called the RT-PCR reads with CATT. The sample carries some 2,400 delta-chain clones, around 40% recorded once. Sequencing was performed on gamma-delta T cells. The source of these receptors is a human donor. It is not recorded whose cells these are; they may come from a transplant donor.

On this clone itself: A read error is the likely source, as a far larger clone sits one nucleotide away. The chain uses TRDV2 and TRDJ1; D might be TRDD3 (5 bases). In germline, CDR1 is GEAIGNYY, CDR2 EKD. The length of the CDR3 is 18 residues. The CDR3 sequence: CACDTVSIMGSNTDKLTF. As DNA, the CDR3 is TGTGCCTGTGACACCGTTAGCATTATGGGGAGCAACACCGATAAACTCACCTTT.

The chain is built from TRDV1 and TRDJ1; tentative D call: TRDD2 (6 bases). Looked up from germline, CDR1 is TSWWSYY and CDR2 is QGS. Trimming shortened V by 1 base and J by 7 bases, and 25 bases separated the two germline ends. CDR3 size: 18 residues. As DNA, the CDR3 is TGTGCTCTTGGGGAACAAGGTCCTACGTTTGGCTGGGCCAGTAAACTCATCTTT. Encoded protein: CALGEQGPTFGWASKLIF.

This rearrangement joins TRDV2 to TRDJ1, with D perhaps TRDD3 (5 bases). Germline CDR1 is GEAIGNYY and CDR2 is EKD. The CDR3 sequence is 18 residues long. V was clipped by 0 bases and J by 1 base, with 20 bases between them. CDR3 nucleotides: TGTGCCTGTGACACCGTGGGGACACTGGTGGATAGCACCGATAAACTCATCTTT. Translation gives CACDTVGTLVDSTDKLIF.

The chain carries TRDV2 and TRDJ3; D is uncertain. V was pared by 0 bases and J by 1 base, with 18 bases between. Per germline, CDR1 GEAIGNYY and CDR2 EKD. The CDR3 runs to 20 residues. CDR3 coding DNA: TGTGCCTGTGACACCGCAGGATCTGGCAAAAGTTCCTGGGACACCCGACAGATGTTTTTC. Translation: CACDTAGSGKSSWDTRQMFF.

The table lists this clone with a few counts. This may be a read error: a much more frequent sequence differs by one nucleotide. Distinct nucleotide sequences in the sample also encode this CDR3. The chain joins TRDV2 to TRDJ1; TRDD3 matches 13 bases. After removal of 3 bases from V and 2 bases from J, the junction contained 8 bases not matched to a gene. Per the germline V gene, CDR1 is GEAIGNYY and CDR2 is EKD. This CDR3 is 17 amino acids long. The CDR3 reads CACDSLTGGYETDKLIF. The CDR3 coding sequence is TGTGCCTGTGACTCCCTTACTGGGGGATACGAGACCGATAAACTCATCTTT.

This clone was observed a handful of times. The chain uses TRDV2 and TRDJ1; 7 bases line up with TRDD3. The CDR3 is 16 amino acids. V dropped 3 bases and J dropped 0; count of bases not matched to a gene: 9. In germline, CDR1 is GEAIGNYY, CDR2 EKD. CDR3 sequence: CACDPLGGGYTDKLIF. In nucleotides, the CDR3 is TGTGCCTGTGACCCCCTGGGGGGGGGGTACACCGATAAACTCATCTTT.

This clone ranks as large (0.1 to 1%). The CDR3 spells CACDTLISSGGYKTDKLIF. The CDR3 DNA sequence: TGTGCCTGTGACACTTTGATCTCCAGTGGGGGATACAAGACCGATAAACTCATCTTT. V gene TRDV2 combines with J gene TRDJ1, with TRDD3 matching 10 bases. Germline assignment: CDR1 GEAIGNYY and CDR2 EKD. The CDR3 runs to 19 residues. V gave up 1 base and J gave up 2 bases; unmatched junction bases: 15.

This clone was seen more than once but under ten times. The chain recombines TRDV2 with TRDJ1; TRDD3 matches at 7 bases. CDR1 is GEAIGNYY, CDR2 EKD, per germline. The ends lost 5 bases at V and 1 base at J; junction bases unmatched: 18. CDR3 length equals 18 residues. Here the CDR3 reads CACAPLGSWGTRTDKLIF. Written as DNA, the CDR3 is TGTGCCTGTGCCCCCCTGGGAAGTTGGGGGACACGCACCGATAAACTCATCTTT.

By proportion, this clone is large. The V gene is TRDV2, the J gene TRDJ1, with TRDD3 as a possible D gene (5 bases). V lost 0 bases to trimming and J lost 1 base, with 14 bases between them. CDR1 is GEAIGNYY, CDR2 EKD, per germline. This CDR3 contains 16 residues. CDR3 amino acids: CACDTVGRTGTDKLIF. The CDR3 bases are TGTGCCTGTGACACCGTCGGGCGCACTGGCACCGATAAACTCATCTTT.

This clone has more than one count but fewer than ten. The chain carries TRDV3 and TRDJ1; D is possibly TRDD2 or TRDD3 (5 bases each). The CDR3 has 16 residues. From germline, CDR1 is TVYSNPD and CDR2 GDNSRS (reference sequence). Between the trimmed V and J ends, which lost 4 bases and 0 bases, there was a span of 21 bases. In DNA, the CDR3 is TGTGCCTCCTACGGTCGGGGACTTTCTTACACCGATAAACTCATCTTT. Its translation: CASYGRGLSYTDKLIF.

Comments on this clone: A much larger clonotype is one base distant, so this may be a read error. CDR3 DNA sequence: TGTGCCTGTGACGCCCTTCCTACGGGGGATACTGGGGGGACCGATAAACTCATCTTT. Translation: CACDALPTGDTGGTDKLIF. The chain has TRDV2 and TRDJ1, with D possibly called TRDD2 or TRDD3 (9 bases each). Germline V gene sequence: CDR1 GEAIGNYY, CDR2 EKD. Deletions cut 3 bases from V and 2 bases from J, with 27 bases between. The CDR3 has 19 amino acids.

Comment on this clone: This probably arose from a read error, given a far larger clone one base away. Other nucleotide sequences from this sample produce the same CDR3. The chain carries TRDV2 and TRDJ1; 11 bases fit TRDD3. CDR3 length equals 22 residues. Germline V gene data show CDR1 as GEAIGNYY and CDR2 as EKD. This CDR3 is CACDTVSYPVLGDNPYTDKLIF. For the CDR3, the DNA is TGTGCCTGCGACACCGTCTCCTACCCGGTACTGGGGGATAACCCTTACACCGATAAACTCATCTTT.

A remark on this clone: A much larger clone differs from this one at a single base, so this may be a read error. Other DNA sequences of this sample code for an identical CDR3. This chain joins TRDV2 and TRDJ3; TRDD3 agrees at 7 bases. The length of the CDR3 is 18 residues. Germline CDR1 reads GEAIGNYY; CDR2 reads EKD. In DNA, the CDR3 is TGTGCCTGTGACACGCCTGGGGGGAGCTCCTGGGACACCCGGCAGATGTTTTTC. It specifies CACDTPGGSSWDTRQMFF.

The chain links TRDV2 to TRDJ1; 11 nucleotides align to TRDD3. Germline assignment: CDR1 GEAIGNYY and CDR2 EKD. CDR3 size: 12 residues. V was pared by 3 bases and J by 12 bases, with 5 bases of the junction left unmatched. In DNA form, the CDR3 reads TGTGCCTGTGACTCTCTGGGGGATACCATCATCTTT. Protein sequence: CACDSLGDTIIF.

As DNA, the CDR3 is TGTGCCTGTGACACTTTGCTGGGGGATACGCGGGACACCCGACAGATGTTTTTC. Its protein product is CACDTLLGDTRDTRQMFF. This chain uses TRDV2 with TRDJ3; 12 bases match TRDD3. V shed 1 base and J 5 bases; nucleotides not matched to a gene: 5. This CDR3 is built from 18 residues. Germline V CDR1 and CDR2: GEAIGNYY, EKD.

The chain combines TRDV2 with TRDJ1, with 8 bases identical to TRDD3. The germline CDR1 and CDR2 sequences are GEAIGNYY and EKD. V was pared by 5 bases and J by 3 bases, with 22 bases of the junction left unmatched. The CDR3 contains 19 residues. DNA of the CDR3: TGTGCCTGTGCCTCCTTAACTACTTGGCGAGGGGATACTTCCGATAAACTCATCTTT. This codes for CACASLTTWRGDTSDKLIF.